The next 6 T cell receptor beta chains were all read from a single sample in a study of cytomegalovirus exposure and HLA in healthy donors. PCR employed 60 Vbeta and 13 Jbeta primers. The repertoire was sequenced with immunoSEQ multiplex PCR; TCRdb's copy has only in-frame clones and lacks some. The sample consists of approximately 130,000 clones, under 85% of them appearing once. Specimen: PBMCs. The receptor source for this set is a man in his thirties or forties in good health and CMV-seronegative.

The chain employs TRBV4-3 and TRBJ2-3; 9 bases fit TRBD2. The V and J ends lost 3 bases and 0 bases, in that order; junction bases with no gene match: 7. The germline gives CDR1 LGHNA, CDR2 YSLEER. The CDR3 covers 17 residues. The CDR3 loop reads CASSQGSGRLSTDTQYF. The CDR3 DNA is TGCGCCAGCAGCCAGGGGAGCGGGAGGCTTAGCACAGATACGCAGTATTTT.

The chain joins TRBV30 to TRBJ2-1, with 7 bases matching TRBD1. This CDR3 spans 14 amino acids. V was pared by 1 base and J by 4 bases, with 4 bases of the junction left unmatched. Germline CDR1 GTSNPN, CDR2 SVGIG (reference sequence). The CDR3 DNA follows: TGTGCCTGGAGTGAGGGACAGTTATACAATGAGCAGTTCTTC. Protein: CAWSEGQLYNEQFF.

The chain uses TRBV30 and TRBJ2-5, with 11 nucleotides matching TRBD1. Trimming at V came to 8 bases and at J to 4 bases, leaving 12 bases not matched to a gene. The CDR3 length is 15 residues. Germline CDR1 and CDR2: GTSNPN and SVGIG (reference sequence). CDR3 nucleotides: TGTGCCCGTACCGGGACAGGGGGAGTAGGAGAGACCCAGTACTTC. It encodes CARTGTGGVGETQYF.

The chain recombines TRBV5-1 with TRBJ2-7, with D unclear. V was cut by 1 base and J by 6 bases, with 14 bases left in between. The CDR3 loop spans 14 amino acids. Germline CDR1 SGHRS, CDR2 YFSETQ. The CDR3, as DNA: TGCGCCAGCAGCTTGAGTGACGATAGACTCGAGCAGTACTTC. It encodes CASSLSDDRLEQYF. The entire variable domain, with the rest obtained from reference TRBV5-1 and TRBJ2-7, is as follows: KAGVTQTPRYLIKTRGQQVTLSCSPISGHRSVSWYQQTPGQGLQFLFEYFSETQRNKGNFPGRFSGRQFSNSRSEMNVSTLELGDSALYLCASSLSDDRLEQYFGPGTRLTVT.

The genes are TRBV6-1 and TRBJ1-2; D may be TRBD1 (6 bases). The germline V and J ends were trimmed by 7 bases and 8 bases, with 17 bases remaining between them. CDR3 length equals 13 residues. The germline CDR1 and CDR2 sequences are MNHNS and SASEGT. The CDR3 reads CASTEGGGGGYTF. In DNA, the CDR3 is TGTGCCAGCACCGAAGGGGGGGGAGGCGGCTACACCTTC.

The chain has TRBV14 and TRBJ2-7; unclear D gene. The V gene's germline CDR1 is SGHDN and CDR2 FVKESK. This CDR3 is built from 14 residues. Trimming shortened V by 4 bases and J by 5 bases, and 15 bases separated the two germline ends. This CDR3 reads CASSPYGGINEQYF. The CDR3 bases are TGTGCCAGCAGCCCATACGGTGGTATCAACGAGCAGTACTTC.